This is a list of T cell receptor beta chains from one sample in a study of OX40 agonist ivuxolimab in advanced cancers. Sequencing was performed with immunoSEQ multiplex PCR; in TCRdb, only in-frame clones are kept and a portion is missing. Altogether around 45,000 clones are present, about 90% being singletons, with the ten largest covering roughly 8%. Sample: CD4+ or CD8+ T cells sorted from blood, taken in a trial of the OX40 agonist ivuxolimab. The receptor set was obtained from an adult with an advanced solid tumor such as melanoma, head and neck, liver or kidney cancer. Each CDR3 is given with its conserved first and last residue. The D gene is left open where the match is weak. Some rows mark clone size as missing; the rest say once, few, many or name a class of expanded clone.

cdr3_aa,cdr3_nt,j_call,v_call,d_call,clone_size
CASSPGHPNTEAFF,TGTGCCAGCAGCCCCGGGCACCCGAACACTGAAGCTTTCTTT,TRBJ1-1,TRBV6-5,NA,once
CASSQDRVRQPQHF,TGCGCCAGCAGCCAAGACAGGGTAAGGCAGCCCCAGCATTTT,TRBJ1-5,TRBV4-1,NA,once
CASSGYTATNEKLFF,TGTGCCAGCAGCGGATACACCGCAACTAATGAAAAACTGTTTTTT,TRBJ1-4,TRBV7-9,NA,NA
CASSFSSGQGSMNTEAFF,TGTGCCAGCAGTTTTTCTTCGGGACAGGGGTCCATGAACACTGAAGCTTTCTTT,TRBJ1-1,TRBV27,TRBD1,NA
CASSMGPQAGELFF,TGTGCCAGTAGTATGGGTCCGCAGGCCGGGGAGCTGTTTTTT,TRBJ2-2,TRBV19,NA,NA
CSVGGTSSEYEQFF,TGCAGCGTTGGGGGGACTAGTTCGGAGTATGAGCAGTTCTTC,TRBJ2-1,TRBV29-1,TRBD2,once
CASSPEGDQPQHF,TGTGCCAGCTCACCAGAAGGGGATCAGCCCCAGCATTTT,TRBJ1-5,TRBV18,NA,few
CASSLAGGEFDEQYF,TGCGCCAGCAGCTTAGCAGGGGGCGAATTCGACGAGCAGTACTTC,TRBJ2-7,TRBV5-1,TRBD1,NA
CASSAGNGYTF,TGTGCCAGCAGCGCGGGAAACGGCTACACCTTC,TRBJ1-2,TRBV6-1,NA,NA
CASSEMGVAATGELFF,TGTGCCAGCAGCGAAATGGGGGTAGCGGCTACCGGGGAGCTGTTTTTT,TRBJ2-2,TRBV5-6,NA,NA
CASSSIAGVVYEQYF,TGTGCCAGCAGCTCGATAGCGGGAGTAGTTTACGAGCAGTACTTC,TRBJ2-7,TRBV5-5,TRBD2,NA
CASSAFRGYTEAFF,TGTGCCAGCAGCGCGTTCAGGGGTTATACTGAAGCTTTCTTT,TRBJ1-1,TRBV6-6,NA,NA
CASSQLSRDTQYF,TGCGCCAGCAGCCAGCTTAGTCGCGATACGCAGTATTTT,TRBJ2-3,TRBV4-1,NA,NA
CASSERGQETQYF,TGTGCCAGCAGTGAAAGAGGGCAAGAGACCCAGTACTTC,TRBJ2-5,TRBV2,NA,NA
CASSQEGAIQRETQYF,TGTGCCAGCAGCCAAGAGGGGGCCATTCAGCGAGAGACCCAGTACTTC,TRBJ2-5,TRBV4-2,NA,NA
CASSKPTQGRVGETQYF,TGTGCCAGCAGCAAACCAACGCAGGGACGCGTGGGAGAGACCCAGTACTTC,TRBJ2-5,TRBV21-1,NA,NA
CASSQRTGGDEKLFF,TGCGCCAGCAGCCAACGGACAGGGGGAGATGAAAAACTGTTTTTT,TRBJ1-4,TRBV4-3,TRBD1,once
CASSPSRVGKNIQYF,TGTGCCAGTAGCCCCAGTAGGGTTGGCAAAAACATTCAGTACTTC,TRBJ2-4,TRBV19,NA,NA
CATSRVMTAEDRTQYF,TGTGCCACCAGCAGAGTGATGACGGCCGAGGATCGAACGCAGTATTTT,TRBJ2-3,TRBV15,NA,NA
CASSFVGLAGAHEQYF,TGTGCCAGCAGCTTTGTGGGACTAGCGGGAGCCCACGAGCAGTACTTC,TRBJ2-7,TRBV7-8,TRBD2,NA
CASSIEMTGNTIYF,TGTGCCAGTAGTATAGAGATGACTGGAAACACCATATATTTT,TRBJ1-3,TRBV19,NA,NA
CASGLNSYYNEQFF,TGTGCTAGTGGTTTGAACAGCTATTACAATGAGCAGTTCTTC,TRBJ2-1,TRBV12-5,NA,NA
CASRGQGYGYTF,TGTGCCAGCAGAGGACAGGGCTATGGCTACACCTTC,TRBJ1-2,TRBV6-5,TRBD1,NA
CASRMGAVTEAFF,TGTGCCAGTAGGATGGGGGCAGTCACTGAAGCTTTCTTT,TRBJ1-1,TRBV19,NA,NA
CASSRLAVSELFF,TGTGCCAGCAGTCGTCTGGCTGTTTCGGAGCTGTTTTTT,TRBJ2-2,TRBV27,NA,NA
CASSLRLAGQETQYF,TGTGCCAGCAGCTTGCGTCTAGCGGGCCAAGAGACCCAGTACTTC,TRBJ2-5,TRBV5-4,TRBD2,NA
CSVQPRNEKLFF,TGCAGCGTTCAACCCCGCAATGAAAAACTGTTTTTT,TRBJ1-4,TRBV29-1,NA,NA
CASSYGIGIQETQYF,TGTGCCAGCAGTTACGGTATCGGGATACAAGAGACCCAGTACTTC,TRBJ2-5,TRBV6-6,NA,NA
CASSYDSLSSYEQYF,TGTGCCAGCAGTTACGACTCCTTGAGCTCCTACGAGCAGTACTTC,TRBJ2-7,TRBV6-5,NA,NA
CASRGLREGFF,TGTGCCAGCAGGGGCCTACGTGAGGGTTTCTTC,TRBJ2-1,TRBV6-1,NA,NA
CASSQEDRAGGELFF,TGCGCCAGCAGCCAAGAAGACAGGGCTGGCGGGGAGCTGTTTTTT,TRBJ2-2,TRBV4-1,TRBD1,NA
CASSLAGQVVYEQYF,TGCGCCAGCAGCTTGGCAGGGCAGGTAGTTTACGAGCAGTACTTC,TRBJ2-7,TRBV5-1,NA,NA
CASSAGTSGISETQYF,TGTGCCAGCAGCGCCGGGACTAGCGGGATCTCGGAGACCCAGTACTTC,TRBJ2-5,TRBV7-9,TRBD2,NA
CASSLRLGLSYEQYF,TGTGCCAGCAGCTTAAGGCTGGGTCTCTCCTACGAGCAGTACTTC,TRBJ2-7,TRBV11-3,NA,NA
CASSLEETQETQYF,TGTGCCAGCAGCTTAGAAGAAACCCAAGAGACCCAGTACTTC,TRBJ2-5,TRBV7-8,NA,NA